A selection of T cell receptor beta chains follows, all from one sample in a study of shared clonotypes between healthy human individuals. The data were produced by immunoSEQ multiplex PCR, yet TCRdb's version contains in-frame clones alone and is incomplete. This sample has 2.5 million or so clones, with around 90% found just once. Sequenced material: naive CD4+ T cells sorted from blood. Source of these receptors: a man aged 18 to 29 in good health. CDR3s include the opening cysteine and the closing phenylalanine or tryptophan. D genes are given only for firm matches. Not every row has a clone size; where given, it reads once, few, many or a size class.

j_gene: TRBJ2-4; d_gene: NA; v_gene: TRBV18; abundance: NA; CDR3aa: CASSPLAGAAKNIQYF; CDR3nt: TGTGCCAGCTCACCACTCGCGGGGGCAGCCAAAAACATTCAGTACTTC
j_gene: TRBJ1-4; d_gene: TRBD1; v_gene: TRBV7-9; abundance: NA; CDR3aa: CASSRDRGDEKLFF; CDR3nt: TGTGCCAGCAGCCGGGACAGGGGTGACGAAAAACTGTTTTTT
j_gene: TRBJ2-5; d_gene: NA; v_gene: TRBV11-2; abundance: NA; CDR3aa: CASSLVGETQYF; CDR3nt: TGTGCCAGCAGCTTAGTGGGGGAGACCCAGTACTTC
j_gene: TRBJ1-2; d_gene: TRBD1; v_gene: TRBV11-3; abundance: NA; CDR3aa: CAPPGGLRQGCHGYTF; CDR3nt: TGTGCCCCCCCGGGTGGCCTAAGACAGGGGTGCCATGGCTACACCTTC
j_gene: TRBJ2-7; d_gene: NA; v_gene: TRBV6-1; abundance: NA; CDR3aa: CASSEKPVGATGEQYF; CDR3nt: TGTGCCAGCAGTGAAAAGCCCGTAGGGGCGACCGGCGAGCAGTACTTC
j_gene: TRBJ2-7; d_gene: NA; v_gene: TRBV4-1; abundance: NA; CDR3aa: CASSLLSDARSYEQYF; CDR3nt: TGCGCCAGCAGCCTCCTTAGCGATGCACGCTCCTACGAGCAGTACTTC
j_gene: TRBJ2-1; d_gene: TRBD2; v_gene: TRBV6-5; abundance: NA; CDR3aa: CASSSGSGSYNEQFF; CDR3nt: TGTGCCAGCAGCAGCGGGAGTGGATCCTACAATGAGCAGTTCTTC
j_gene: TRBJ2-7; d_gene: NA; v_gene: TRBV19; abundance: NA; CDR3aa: CASSPQRADEQYF; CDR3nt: TGTGCCAGTAGCCCTCAGCGGGCGGACGAGCAGTACTTC
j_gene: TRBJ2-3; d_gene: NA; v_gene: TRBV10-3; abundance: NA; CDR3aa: CAIRDSSTDTQYF; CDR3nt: TGTGCCATCAGGGACTCCAGCACAGATACGCAGTATTTT
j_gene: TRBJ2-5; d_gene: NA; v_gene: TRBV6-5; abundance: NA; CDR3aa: CASGRSGTQYF; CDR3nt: TGTGCCAGCGGGCGGTCCGGGACCCAGTACTTC
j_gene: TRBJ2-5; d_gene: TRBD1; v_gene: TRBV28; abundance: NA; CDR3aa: CASSLMDRLGTQYF; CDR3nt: TGTGCCAGCAGTTTAATGGACAGGCTAGGGACCCAGTACTTC
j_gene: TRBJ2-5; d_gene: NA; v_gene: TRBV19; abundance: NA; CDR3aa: CASSIFAGAGETQYF; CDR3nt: TGTGCCAGTAGTATATTCGCGGGGGCGGGGGAGACCCAGTACTTC
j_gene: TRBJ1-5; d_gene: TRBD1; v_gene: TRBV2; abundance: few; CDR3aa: CASSGQGAGQPQHF; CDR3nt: TGTGCCAGCAGTGGACAGGGGGCAGGACAGCCCCAGCATTTT
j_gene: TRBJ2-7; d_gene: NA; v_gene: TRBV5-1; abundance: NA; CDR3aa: CASSLAPGSSYEQYF; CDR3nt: TGCGCCAGCAGCTTGGCCCCCGGGAGCTCCTACGAGCAGTACTTC
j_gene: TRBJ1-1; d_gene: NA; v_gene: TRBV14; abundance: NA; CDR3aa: CASSQVDRNTEAFF; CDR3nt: TGTGCCAGCAGCCAAGTGGACAGGAACACTGAAGCTTTCTTT
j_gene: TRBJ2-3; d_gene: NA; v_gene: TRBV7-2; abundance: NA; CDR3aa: CASSLEPSGTQYF; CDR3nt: TGTGCCAGCAGCTTAGAGCCGAGCGGTACGCAGTATTTT
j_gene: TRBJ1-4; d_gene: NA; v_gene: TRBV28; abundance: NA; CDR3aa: CASSLPQGREKLFF; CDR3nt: TGTGCCAGCAGTTTACCGCAGGGGCGGGAAAAACTGTTTTTT
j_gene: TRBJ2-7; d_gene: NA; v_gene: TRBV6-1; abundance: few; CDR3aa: CASSEARIVPPYEQYF; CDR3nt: TGTGCCAGCAGTGAAGCGCGGATAGTGCCTCCCTACGAGCAGTACTTC
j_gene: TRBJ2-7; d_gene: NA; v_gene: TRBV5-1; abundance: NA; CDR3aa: CASSLDRTASIYEQYF; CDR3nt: TGCGCCAGCAGCTTGGACCGGACAGCGAGCATCTACGAGCAGTACTTC
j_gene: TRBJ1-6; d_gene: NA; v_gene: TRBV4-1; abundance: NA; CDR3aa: CASSQGQGLDF; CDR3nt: TGCGCCAGCAGCCAAGGGCAGGGGCTGGACTTT
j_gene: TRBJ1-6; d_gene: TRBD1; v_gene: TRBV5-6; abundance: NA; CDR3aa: CASSSRDRASPLHF; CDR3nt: TGTGCCAGCAGCTCCCGGGACAGGGCCTCACCCCTCCACTTT
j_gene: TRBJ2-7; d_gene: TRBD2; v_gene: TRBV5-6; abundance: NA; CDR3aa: CASSVPGLAAYEQYF; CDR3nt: TGTGCCAGCAGCGTGCCGGGACTAGCGGCCTACGAGCAGTACTTC
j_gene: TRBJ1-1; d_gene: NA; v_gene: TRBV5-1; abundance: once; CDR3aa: CASSLGDLNTEAFF; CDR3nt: TGCGCCAGCAGCCTGGGCGATCTCAACACTGAAGCTTTCTTT
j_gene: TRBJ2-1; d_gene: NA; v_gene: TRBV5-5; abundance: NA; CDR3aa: CASSLGGHLYNEQFF; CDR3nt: TGTGCCAGCAGCTTGGGAGGGCATCTATACAATGAGCAGTTCTTC
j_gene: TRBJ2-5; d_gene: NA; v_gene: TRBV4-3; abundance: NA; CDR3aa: CASSQDSSATQYF; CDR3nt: TGCGCCAGCAGCCAAGACTCTAGCGCGACCCAGTACTTC
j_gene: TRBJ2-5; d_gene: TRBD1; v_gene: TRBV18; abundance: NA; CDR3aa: CASLPRQGEETQYF; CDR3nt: TGTGCCAGTCTACCACGGCAGGGGGAAGAGACCCAGTACTTC
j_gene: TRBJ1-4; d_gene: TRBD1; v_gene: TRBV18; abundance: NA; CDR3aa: CASSAQPTGSVGGEKLFF; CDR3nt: TGTGCCAGCTCCGCTCAACCGACAGGGTCCGTCGGTGGTGAAAAACTGTTTTTT
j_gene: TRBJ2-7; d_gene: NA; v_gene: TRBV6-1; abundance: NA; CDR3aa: CASSERKGIISYEQYF; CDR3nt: TGTGCCAGCAGTGAAAGAAAGGGGATTATATCCTACGAGCAGTACTTC
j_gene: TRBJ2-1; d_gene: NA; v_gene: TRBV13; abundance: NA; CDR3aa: CASSLSRRSNEQFF; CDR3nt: TGTGCCAGCAGCTTAAGCCGACGTAGCAATGAGCAGTTCTTC
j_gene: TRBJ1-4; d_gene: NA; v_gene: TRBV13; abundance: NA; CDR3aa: CASTRGREKLFF; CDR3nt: TGTGCCAGCACCCGCGGGCGGGAAAAACTGTTTTTT
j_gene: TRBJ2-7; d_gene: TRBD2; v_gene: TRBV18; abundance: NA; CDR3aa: CASSPQQLAEYEQYF; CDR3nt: TGTGCCAGCTCACCACAGCAACTAGCGGAATACGAGCAGTACTTC
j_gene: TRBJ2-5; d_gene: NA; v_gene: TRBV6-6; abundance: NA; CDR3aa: CASSYSSGRQETQYF; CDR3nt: TGTGCCAGCAGTTACTCTTCAGGGCGCCAAGAGACCCAGTACTTC
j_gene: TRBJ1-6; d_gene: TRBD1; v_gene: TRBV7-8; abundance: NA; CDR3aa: CASTIRQGGSPLHF; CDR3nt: TGTGCCAGCACCATTCGACAGGGAGGTTCACCCCTCCACTTT
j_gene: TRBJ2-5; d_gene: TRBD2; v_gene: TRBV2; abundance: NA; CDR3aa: CASAPREGHWETQYF; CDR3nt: TGTGCCAGCGCCCCGCGGGAGGGTCATTGGGAGACCCAGTACTTC
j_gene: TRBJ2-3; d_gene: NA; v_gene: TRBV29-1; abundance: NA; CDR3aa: CSASRTDTQYF; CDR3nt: TGCAGCGCTAGCCGAACAGATACGCAGTATTTT
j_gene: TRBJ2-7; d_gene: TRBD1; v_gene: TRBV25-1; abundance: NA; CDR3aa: CASSDPAQGVYEQYF; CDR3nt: TGTGCCAGCAGTGACCCCGCCCAGGGGGTATACGAGCAGTACTTC
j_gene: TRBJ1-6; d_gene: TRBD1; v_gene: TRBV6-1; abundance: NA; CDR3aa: CASSPGQGMNSPLHF; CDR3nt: TGTGCCAGCAGTCCGGGACAGGGGATGAATTCACCCCTCCACTTT
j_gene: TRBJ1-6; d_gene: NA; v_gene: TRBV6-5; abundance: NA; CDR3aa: CASSSPGSPLHF; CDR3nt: TGTGCCAGCAGTTCCCCCGGTTCACCCCTCCACTTT
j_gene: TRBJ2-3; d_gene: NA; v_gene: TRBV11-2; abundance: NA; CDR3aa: CASSQTGRAPDTQYF; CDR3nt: TGTGCCAGCAGCCAGACGGGCAGGGCCCCAGATACGCAGTATTTT
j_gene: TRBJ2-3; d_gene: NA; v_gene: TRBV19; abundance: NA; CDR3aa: CATRQGGSTDTQYF; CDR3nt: TGTGCCACCCGACAGGGAGGGAGCACAGATACGCAGTATTTT
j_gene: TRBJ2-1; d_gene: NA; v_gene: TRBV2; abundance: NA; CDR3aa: CASSDRQLGVNEQFF; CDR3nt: TGTGCCAGCAGTGATAGGCAGTTGGGGGTCAATGAGCAGTTCTTC
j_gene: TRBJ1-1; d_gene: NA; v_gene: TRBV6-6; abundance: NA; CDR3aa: CASIPVFGLNTEAFF; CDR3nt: TGTGCCAGCATCCCAGTCTTTGGGTTGAACACTGAAGCTTTCTTT
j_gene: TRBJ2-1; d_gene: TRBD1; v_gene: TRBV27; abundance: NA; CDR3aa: CASSSRQGSDEQFF; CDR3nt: TGTGCCAGCTCCTCGCGACAGGGATCCGATGAGCAGTTCTTC
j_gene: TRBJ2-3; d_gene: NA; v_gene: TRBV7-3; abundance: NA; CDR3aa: CASALGRLSTDTQYF; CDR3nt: TGTGCCAGCGCACTGGGGAGACTAAGCACAGATACGCAGTATTTT
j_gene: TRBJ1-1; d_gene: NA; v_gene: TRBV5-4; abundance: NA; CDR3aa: CASSGDPMNTEAFF; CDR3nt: TGTGCCAGCAGCGGGGACCCTATGAACACTGAAGCTTTCTTT
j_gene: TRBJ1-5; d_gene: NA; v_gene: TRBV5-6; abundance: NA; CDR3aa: CASSPRDGGHNQPQHF; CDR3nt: TGTGCCAGCAGCCCCCGAGATGGGGGACACAATCAGCCCCAGCATTTT
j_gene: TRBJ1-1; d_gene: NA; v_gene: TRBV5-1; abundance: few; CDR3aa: CASSLGAGLNTEAFF; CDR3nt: TGCGCCAGCAGCTTGGGGGCAGGTTTGAACACTGAAGCTTTCTTT
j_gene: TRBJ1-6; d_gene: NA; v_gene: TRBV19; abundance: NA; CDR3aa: CASSIGGYYNSPLHF; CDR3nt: TGTGCCAGTAGTATAGGCGGGTACTATAATTCACCCCTCCACTTT
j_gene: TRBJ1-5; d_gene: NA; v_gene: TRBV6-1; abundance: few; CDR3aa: CASRSGGVQPQHF; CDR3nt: TGTGCCAGCAGATCGGGAGGCGTGCAGCCCCAGCATTTT
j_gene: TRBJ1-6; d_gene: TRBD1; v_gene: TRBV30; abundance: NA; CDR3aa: CAWGDRENSPLHF; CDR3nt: TGTGCCTGGGGGGACAGAGAAAATTCACCCCTCCACTTT
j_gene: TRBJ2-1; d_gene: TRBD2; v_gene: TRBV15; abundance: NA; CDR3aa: CATSRLAGPAVEQFF; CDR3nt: TGTGCCACCAGCAGACTAGCGGGACCCGCAGTTGAGCAGTTCTTC
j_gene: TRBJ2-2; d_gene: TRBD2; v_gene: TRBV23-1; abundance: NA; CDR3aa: CASSQGSGRYKTGELFF; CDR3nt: TGCGCCAGCAGTCAGGGTAGCGGGAGGTATAAGACCGGGGAGCTGTTTTTT
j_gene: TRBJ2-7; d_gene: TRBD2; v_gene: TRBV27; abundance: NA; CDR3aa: CASSRRLAGSSYEQYF; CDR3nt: TGTGCCAGCAGCCGAAGACTAGCGGGCTCCTCCTACGAGCAGTACTTC
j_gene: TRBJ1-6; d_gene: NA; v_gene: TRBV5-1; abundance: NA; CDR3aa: CASSLGQPNSPLHF; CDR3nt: TGCGCCAGCAGCTTGGGTCAGCCGAATTCACCCCTCCACTTT
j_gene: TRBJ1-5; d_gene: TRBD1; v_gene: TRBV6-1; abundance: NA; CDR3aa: CASRTGPRQPQHF; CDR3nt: TGTGCCAGCCGGACAGGACCCCGTCAGCCCCAGCATTTT
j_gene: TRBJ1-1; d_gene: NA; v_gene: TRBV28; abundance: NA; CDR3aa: CASTLVGANTEAFF; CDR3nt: TGTGCTAGCACCCTGGTGGGAGCGAACACTGAAGCTTTCTTT